The rows below give T cell receptor beta chains drawn from one sample of a study of post-analysis software for immune sequencing data. TCRdb reanalysed the PCR reads using MiXCR and keeps one entry per CDR3 protein. The table has a few hundred thousand distinct CDR3 sequences, around 40% seen once. Specimen: blood. These receptors were taken from a girl between 10 and 17 years old with multiple sclerosis. CDR3s include the opening cysteine and the closing phenylalanine or tryptophan. Each record gives: V gene, D gene, J gene, clone size, CDR3 protein, CDR3 DNA. D genes are given only for firm matches. Rows give clone size only sometimes, using once, few, many, or a class for an expanded clone.

>TRBV27|NA|TRBJ1-1|once
CASSWSRDANTEAFF
TGTGCCAGCAGTTGGTCACGCGACGCGAACACTGAAGCTTTCTTT
>TRBV7-9|TRBD2|TRBJ2-7|few
CASSPGLAEFYEQYF
TGTGCCAGCAGCCCGGGACTAGCGGAATTCTACGAGCAGTACTTC
>TRBV24-1|NA|TRBJ2-5|few
CATSDLSGETQYF
TGTGCCACCAGTGATTTGTCCGGAGAGACCCAGTACTTC
>TRBV20-1|TRBD1|TRBJ2-7|NA
CSLKRTGKYYEQYF
TGCAGTCTGAAAAGGACAGGGAAGTACTACGAGCAGTACTTC
>TRBV20-1|NA|TRBJ2-1|NA
CSARDPSGAGNEQFF
TGCAGTGCTAGAGATCCTTCGGGAGCAGGGAATGAGCAGTTCTTC
>TRBV28|TRBD2|TRBJ2-7|NA
CASSLDGSGSSYEQYF
TGTGCCAGCAGTCTTGACGGTAGCGGGAGTTCATACGAGCAGTACTTC
>TRBV15|TRBD1|TRBJ2-1|NA
CATCRDRGSGNEQFF
TGTGCCACCTGCAGGGACAGGGGGTCCGGCAATGAGCAGTTCTTC
>TRBV5-1|NA|TRBJ1-1|NA
CASSSGDGTEAFF
TGCGCCAGCAGCTCAGGGGATGGCACTGAAGCTTTCTTT
>TRBV12-3/TRBV12-4|NA|TRBJ2-5|NA
CASRSRKLTGVGETQYF
TGTGCCAGCAGGTCCCGAAAACTAACGGGAGTGGGGGAGACCCAGTACTTC
>TRBV5-6|TRBD2|TRBJ2-1|NA
CASSYGLAGVGEQFF
TGTGCCAGCAGCTACGGACTGGCGGGGGTGGGCGAGCAGTTCTTC
>TRBV10-3|NA|TRBJ1-2|few
CASDQGTGYGYTF
TGTGCCTCCGACCAGGGTACGGGTTATGGCTACACCTTC
>TRBV2|NA|TRBJ2-7|NA
CASSWFAYEQYF
TGTGCCAGCAGTTGGTTTGCCTACGAGCAGTACTTC
>TRBV20-1|NA|TRBJ2-5|few
CSARVASRLQETQYF
TGCAGTGCTAGAGTGGCTAGCCGGTTACAAGAGACCCAGTACTTC
>TRBV20-1|NA|TRBJ1-5|once
CSASGQGGGWNQPQHF
TGCAGTGCTAGTGGGCAGGGTGGAGGTTGGAATCAGCCCCAGCATTTT
>TRBV5-1|NA|TRBJ2-7|NA
CASSLALVAYEQYF
TGCGCCAGCAGCTTGGCGCTAGTGGCCTACGAGCAGTACTTC
>TRBV7-3|NA|TRBJ1-6|NA
CASSLSSSYNSPLHF
TGTGCCAGCAGCTTATCGAGCTCCTATAATTCACCCCTCCACTTT
>TRBV6-1|NA|TRBJ2-1|few
CASSEPLTSYNEQFF
TGTGCCAGCAGTGAACCTCTTACTAGTTACAATGAGCAGTTCTTC
>TRBV29-1|NA|TRBJ2-1|NA
CSVGALHLTNEQFF
TGCAGCGTTGGGGCCCTACACCTTACCAATGAGCAGTTCTTC
>TRBV20-1|NA|TRBJ2-7|NA
CSARGRTPWGEQYF
TGCAGTGCTAGAGGACGGACGCCATGGGGCGAGCAGTACTTC
>TRBV29-1|TRBD1|TRBJ2-7|NA
CSVRDRDSYEQYF
TGCAGCGTCCGGGACAGGGACTCCTACGAGCAGTACTTC
>TRBV6-7|TRBD1|TRBJ1-4|NA
CASSSEDRGNEKLFF
TGTGCCAGCAGTTCAGAGGACAGGGGAAATGAAAAACTGTTTTTT
>TRBV20-1|NA|TRBJ2-2|NA
CSALDGSNTGELFF
TGCAGTGCCCTGGACGGATCGAACACCGGGGAGCTGTTTTTT
>TRBV7-2|TRBD2|TRBJ2-1|few
CASSATSAYNEQFF
TGTGCCAGCAGCGCGACTAGCGCTTACAATGAGCAGTTCTTC
>TRBV3-1|TRBD2|TRBJ2-5|NA
CASSQEVASGMETQYF
TGTGCCAGCAGCCAAGAAGTGGCTAGCGGGATGGAGACCCAGTACTTC
>TRBV20-1|NA|TRBJ2-1|NA
CSARRGGDPSATYYNEQFF
TGCAGTGCTAGACGTGGAGGGGACCCTAGCGCCACATACTACAATGAGCAGTTCTTC
>TRBV12-3/TRBV12-4|NA|TRBJ1-2|NA
CASSLEIGVVYGYTF
TGTGCCAGCAGTTTAGAGATTGGGGTCGTCTATGGCTACACCTTC
>TRBV20-1|TRBD1|TRBJ1-4|NA
CSAREDRGGEKLFF
TGCAGTGCTAGAGAGGACAGGGGAGGTGAAAAACTGTTTTTT